The present entry profiles one T cell receptor beta chain with its context. What it recognizes is unknown. Libraries were prepared by immunoSEQ multiplex PCR; TCRdb keeps only in-frame clonotypes and omits some of them. Of under 95,000 clones listed, about 93% are singletons. This record comes from a study of OX40 agonist ivuxolimab in advanced cancers. For the study at large: Patients were over 65% male with ages about 23 to 80, mean around 58. Whole-study findings and limits: Part of the nonresponder group also had normalized T-cell clonal expansion that was low.

The CDR3 has 11 amino acids. The germline V gene encodes CDR1 SGHAT and CDR2 FQNNGV. Between the trimmed V and J ends, which lost 5 bases and 6 bases, there was a span of 4 bases. This receptor was identified in an adult with an advanced solid tumor such as melanoma, head and neck, liver or kidney cancer. The V and J genes are TRBV11-2 and TRBJ2-2, with D uncertain. The sequenced sample was CD4+ or CD8+ T cells sorted from blood, obtained in a trial of the OX40 agonist ivuxolimab. CDR3 loop: CASSPPGELFF. The CDR3 DNA sequence: TGTGCCAGCAGCCCTCCCGGGGAGCTGTTTTTT.